This T cell receptor beta chain comes out of a study of chemoradiotherapy in HPV16-positive cancers. Study results and limitations: Better recurrence-free survival went with HPV-responsive T-cell expansion in HPV16-positive patients. Candidate HPV-specific clones and E7-related TCR motifs grew in tumor during treatment.

Samples were taken several times over chemoradiotherapy. Per germline, CDR1 SGHNT and CDR2 YENEEA. V was clipped by 2 bases and J by 5 bases, with 8 bases between them. This CDR3 comprises 13 residues. This clone occurred once. Antigen: not known. Measured with immunoSEQ multiplex PCR; TCRdb has only the in-frame clones, and not every one. The top ten hold approximately 3.5% of the sample, which has 2,500 to 3,500 clones, approximately 88% seen once. The V call is TRBV11-3, the J call TRBJ2-3, with a tentative D call TRBD2 (5 bases). The source is a human donor with HPV-associated anogenital cancer. The starting material was tumor tissue, obtained from a patient who underwent chemoradiotherapy. For the CDR3, the DNA is TGTGCCAGCAGCTTACGGGGTGTAGATACGCAGTATTTT. It encodes CASSLRGVDTQYF.